Listed here are 22 T cell receptor beta chains from one sample, sequenced in a study of beta chain features in type 1 diabetes. General study points: Shorter TCRB CDR3s, moderately but significantly so, marked every one of the four CD4+ subsets in Type 1 diabetes patients.

cDNA synthesis used the whole RNA isolate, giving expressed TCRB sequences. Only in-frame clones appear in the TCRdb table, and some are missing; sequencing was by immunoSEQ multiplex PCR. Of hundreds of thousands of clones detected, roughly 13% appear once; the ten largest clones hold approximately 0.02%. The antigens these receptors bind are not known. Specimen: naive CD4+ T cells from blood. All receptors come from a man between 18 and 29 years old with type 1 diabetes.

In its sample, this clone was seen once. The V and J genes are TRBV4-1 and TRBJ2-7, with a tentative D call TRBD1 (6 bases). The CDR3 totals 17 residues. V was clipped by 1 base and J by 1 base, with 17 bases between them. Germline V gene sequence: CDR1 MGHRA, CDR2 YSYEKL. The chain's CDR3 is CASSQGGRTRGSYEQYF. The DNA for the CDR3 is TGCGCCAGCAGCCAAGGAGGCAGGACAAGGGGGTCCTACGAGCAGTACTTC.

The chain employs TRBV4-1 and TRBJ2-1; D possibly matches TRBD1 or TRBD2 (5 bases each). Trimming removed 4 bases from V and 12 bases from J, with 16 bases in between. The CDR3 runs to 13 residues. Germline V gene lookup returns CDR1 MGHRA and CDR2 YSYEKL. The CDR3 spells CASSLPGASWQFF. For the CDR3, the DNA is TGCGCCAGCAGCCTCCCTGGGGCTAGCTGGCAGTTCTTC.

This clone was counted between two and nine times. The V call is TRBV4-1, the J call TRBJ2-2; 8 bases are shared with TRBD1. CDR1 and CDR2 (germline): MGHRA, YSYEKL. V dropped 0 bases and J dropped 5; count of bases not matched to a gene: 8. This CDR3 is 17 amino acids long. CDR3 nucleotides: TGCGCCAGCAGCCAAGAATTGCAGGGGGCCAATACCGGGGAGCTGTTTTTT. It encodes CASSQELQGANTGELFF.

This clone was observed a handful of times. V is TRBV7-2 and J is TRBJ2-5; 12 bases map to TRBD2. This CDR3 contains 13 residues. The germline V gene has CDR1 SGHTA and CDR2 FQGNSA. V was clipped by 5 bases and J by 11 bases; unmatched bases: 6. Here the CDR3 DNA reads TGTGCCAGCAGCCCTACTAGCGGGGGGACGCAGTACTTC. Translation: CASSPTSGGTQYF.

The V call is TRBV30, the J call TRBJ1-5, with TRBD1 as a possible D gene (6 bases). V was trimmed by 4 bases and J by 4 bases, leaving 17 bases between them. Per germline, CDR1 GTSNPN and CDR2 SVGIG (reference sequence). The CDR3 contains 15 residues. The CDR3 sequence is CAWKRLDRTNQPQHF. CDR3 in DNA: TGTGCCTGGAAGAGGCTGGACAGAACGAATCAGCCCCAGCATTTT.

This chain connects TRBV29-1 to TRBJ2-1, with TRBD2 as a possible D gene (5 bases). V lost 5 bases to trimming and J lost 6 bases, with 11 bases between them. From germline, CDR1 is SQVTM and CDR2 ANQGSEA. This CDR3 has 12 residues. The CDR3 spells CSVLGRVNEQFF. CDR3 bases: TGCAGCGTTTTAGGGCGGGTCAATGAGCAGTTCTTC.

The chain joins TRBV28 to TRBJ1-2; 7 nucleotides line up with TRBD1. Per the germline V gene, CDR1 is MDHEN and CDR2 is SYDVKM. CDR3 length: 16 amino acids. Trimming cost V 5 bases and J 8 bases; bases outside gene matches: 17. The DNA of the CDR3 is TGTGCCAGCAGTACCCAAGCAACAGGGGATCCTGGAGGCTACACCTTC. Translation: CASSTQATGDPGGYTF.

This clone was seen only a few times. The chain carries TRBV13 and TRBJ2-3; D is unresolved. Germline loops: CDR1 PRHDT, CDR2 FYEKMQ (reference sequence). CDR3 length: 13 residues. The V gene lost 5 bases and the J gene lost 4 bases, with 10 bases spanning the gap. The CDR3 bases are TGTGCCAGCAGCCCCCGGACGTCAGATACGCAGTATTTT. Protein product: CASSPRTSDTQYF.

The rearrangement links TRBV7-9 to TRBJ1-6; 7 bases are shared with TRBD1. Losses at the gene ends were 5 bases for V and 6 bases for J; bases not matched to a gene: 4. Germline V lookup: CDR1 SEHNR, CDR2 FQNEAQ (reference sequence). The CDR3 covers 14 residues. CDR3 bases: TGTGCCAGCAGCGACGGACAGGTTAATTCACCCCTCCACTTT. The encoded protein is CASSDGQVNSPLHF.

The chain carries TRBV7-9 and TRBJ2-6, with D maybe TRBD2 (5 bases). This CDR3 is 16 amino acids long. The V end was cut by 5 bases, the J end by 4 bases, with 15 bases between. Germline V lookup: CDR1 SEHNR, CDR2 FQNEAQ (reference sequence). CDR3 sequence (DNA): TGTGCCAGCAGCGCGGGCGTAGGAACGGGGGCCAACGTCCTGACTTTC. It codes for CASSAGVGTGANVLTF.

A few counts support this clone. The CDR3 reads CAISESISNTEAFF. CDR3 DNA: TGTGCCATCAGTGAGTCGATCTCGAACACTGAAGCTTTCTTT. The rearrangement uses TRBV10-3 and TRBJ1-1; D remains unclear. The CDR3 is 14 amino acids. Germline V gene lookup returns CDR1 ENHRY and CDR2 SYGVKD. V was clipped by 0 bases and J by 1 base, with 6 bases between them.

A few counts support this clone. The V call is TRBV19, the J call TRBJ2-7; D remains ambiguous. This CDR3 has 15 residues. The V end was cut by 7 bases, the J end by 0 bases, with 16 bases between. Germline CDR1 reads LNHDA; CDR2 reads SQIVND (reference sequence). CDR3 sequence reads: CASNDPAAGSYEQYF. DNA for the CDR3: TGTGCCAGTAATGACCCGGCGGCCGGCTCCTACGAGCAGTACTTC.

The chain couples TRBV11-2 to TRBJ2-3; unclear D gene. The V end was cut by 5 bases, the J end by 4 bases, with 4 bases between. This CDR3 spans 11 amino acids. From germline, CDR1 is SGHAT and CDR2 FQNNGV. As DNA, the CDR3 is TGTGCCAGCAGCGGCGCAGATACGCAGTATTTT. Its translation: CASSGADTQYF.

The chain joins TRBV4-2 to TRBJ2-7; 7 nucleotides line up with TRBD2. The junction had 8 bases not matched to a gene; V was cut back by 4 bases and J by 2 bases. Germline CDR1 reads LGHNA; CDR2 reads YNFKEQ. The CDR3 runs 15 residues. The CDR3 bases are TGTGCCAGCAGCCGGGGGGGAGGGAACACCTACGAGCAGTACTTC. This sequence encodes CASSRGGGNTYEQYF.

V is TRBV30 and J is TRBJ1-1, with 9 bases fitting TRBD1. The CDR3 sequence is 13 residues long. Germline assignment: CDR1 GTSNPN and CDR2 SVGIG (reference sequence). The V and J ends lost 7 bases and 2 bases, in that order; junction bases with no gene match: 5. CDR3 sequence: CASAGQGNTEAFF. The CDR3 DNA reads as TGTGCCTCAGCGGGACAGGGAAACACTGAAGCTTTCTTT.

This chain connects TRBV4-1 to TRBJ1-2, with D tentatively TRBD1 (5 bases). Looked up from germline, CDR1 is MGHRA and CDR2 is YSYEKL. CDR3 length: 14 amino acids. V lost 1 base to trimming and J lost 4 bases, with 10 bases between them. The CDR3 sequence: CASSQGDLIYGYTF. CDR3 DNA sequence: TGCGCCAGCAGCCAAGGGGACCTGATCTATGGCTACACCTTC.

The chain is built from TRBV28 and TRBJ2-3, with D perhaps matching TRBD1 (6 bases). Germline V gene lookup returns CDR1 MDHEN and CDR2 SYDVKM. This CDR3 region has 18 residues. The V and J ends lost 2 bases and 3 bases respectively, with 21 bases between them. In DNA form, the CDR3 reads TGTGCCAGCAGTTTACCAACGGGACAAGGTAAAACGACAGATACGCAGTATTTT. It is translated as CASSLPTGQGKTTDTQYF. The entire variable domain, with the rest obtained from reference TRBV28 and TRBJ2-3, is as follows: DVKVTQSSRYLVKRTGEKVFLECVQDMDHENMFWYRQDPGLGLRLIYFSYDVKMKEKGDIPEGYSVSREKKERFSLILESASTNQTSMYLCASSLPTGQGKTTDTQYFGPGTRLTVL.

This clone was counted only a few times. The chain joins TRBV4-1 to TRBJ1-4; 7 bases match TRBD1. J was trimmed by 6 bases and V by 4 bases; bases with no gene match: 5. CDR3 length: 14 amino acids. Germline loops: CDR1 MGHRA, CDR2 YSYEKL. This CDR3 is CASSPPTGYEKLFF. The DNA for the CDR3 is TGCGCCAGCAGCCCCCCGACAGGGTATGAAAAACTGTTTTTT.

The genes are TRBV6-6 and TRBJ1-5; TRBD1 agrees at 10 bases. V lost 8 bases and J lost 7; bases outside the gene matches: 8. Germline V gives CDR1 MNHNY, CDR2 SVGAGI (reference sequence). CDR3 size: 14 residues. CDR3 bases: TGTGCCAGCCACGGGGACAGGGGTTACCAGCCCCAGCATTTT. Encoded protein: CASHGDRGYQPQHF.

This clone was seen only a few times. V is TRBV6-1 and J is TRBJ1-5; TRBD1 matches at 7 bases. Looked up from germline, CDR1 is MNHNS and CDR2 is SASEGT. The CDR3 totals 15 residues. Trimming cost V 8 bases and J 4 bases; bases outside gene matches: 11. The CDR3 loop is CASHLGGRGNQPQHF. CDR3 DNA: TGTGCCAGCCACCTTGGGGGCAGGGGGAATCAGCCCCAGCATTTT.

This clone was seen more than once but under ten times. The chain joins TRBV27 to TRBJ2-7; D gene ambiguous. The CDR3 is 15 residues long. Trimming took off 6 bases at V and 2 bases at J, with 17 bases between the two ends. From germline, CDR1 is MNHEY and CDR2 SMNVEV (reference sequence). CDR3 DNA: TGTGCCAGCAGGGCCAGACCAGACCGCACCTACGAGCAGTACTTC. Translating gives CASRARPDRTYEQYF.

The chain employs TRBV7-9 and TRBJ2-1; TRBD1 matches 7 bases. CDR1 SEHNR and CDR2 FQNEAQ come from the germline V gene (reference sequence). Trimming at V came to 3 bases and at J to 8 bases, leaving 10 bases not matched to a gene. This CDR3 has 15 amino acids. The CDR3 spells CASSFTGQPVYEQFF. The CDR3 DNA reads as TGTGCCAGCAGCTTTACGGGACAGCCGGTATATGAGCAGTTCTTC.